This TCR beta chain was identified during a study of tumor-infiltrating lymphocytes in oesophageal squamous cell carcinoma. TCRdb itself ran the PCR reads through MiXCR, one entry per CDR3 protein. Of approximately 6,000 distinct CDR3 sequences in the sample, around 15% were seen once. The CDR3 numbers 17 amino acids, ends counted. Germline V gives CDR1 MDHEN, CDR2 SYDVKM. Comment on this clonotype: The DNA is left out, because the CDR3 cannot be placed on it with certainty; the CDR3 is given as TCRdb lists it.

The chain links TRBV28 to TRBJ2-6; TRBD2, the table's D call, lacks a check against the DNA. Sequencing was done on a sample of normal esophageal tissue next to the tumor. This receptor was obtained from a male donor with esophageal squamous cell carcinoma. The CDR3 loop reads CASSLDGGGKLWLHLRF.